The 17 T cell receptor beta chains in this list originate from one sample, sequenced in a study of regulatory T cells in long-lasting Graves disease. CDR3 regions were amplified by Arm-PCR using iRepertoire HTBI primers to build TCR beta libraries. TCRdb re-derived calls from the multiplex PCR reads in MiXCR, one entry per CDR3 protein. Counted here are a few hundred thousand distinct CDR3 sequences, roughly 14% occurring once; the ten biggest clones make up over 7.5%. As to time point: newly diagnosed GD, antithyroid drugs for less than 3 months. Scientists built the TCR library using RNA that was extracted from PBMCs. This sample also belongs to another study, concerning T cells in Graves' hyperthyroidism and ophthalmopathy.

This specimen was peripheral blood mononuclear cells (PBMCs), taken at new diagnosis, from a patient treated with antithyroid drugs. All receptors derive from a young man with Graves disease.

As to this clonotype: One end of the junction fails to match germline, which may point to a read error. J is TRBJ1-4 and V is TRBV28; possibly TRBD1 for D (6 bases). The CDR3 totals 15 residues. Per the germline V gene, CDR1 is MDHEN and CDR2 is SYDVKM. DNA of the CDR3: TGTGCCACCCTAGAACAGGGCACAACTAATGAAAGACTGTTTTTT. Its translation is CATLEQGTTNERLFF.

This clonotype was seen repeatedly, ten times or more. Written as DNA, the CDR3 is TGCGCCAGCAGCCCCGCCGGGGAGCTGTTTTTT. Its protein product is CASSPAGELFF. The rearrangement uses TRBV5-1 and TRBJ2-2; D is undetermined. This CDR3 spans 11 amino acids. The germline CDR1 and CDR2 sequences are SGHRS and YFSETQ. The V gene lost 4 bases and the J gene lost 6 bases, with 4 bases spanning the gap.

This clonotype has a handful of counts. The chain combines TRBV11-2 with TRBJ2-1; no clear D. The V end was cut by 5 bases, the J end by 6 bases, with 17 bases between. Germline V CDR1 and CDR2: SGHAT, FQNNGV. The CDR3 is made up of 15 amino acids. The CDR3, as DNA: TGTGCCAGCAGCCCTATTGGAGCATGGGGCAATGAGCAGTTCTTC. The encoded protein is CASSPIGAWGNEQFF.

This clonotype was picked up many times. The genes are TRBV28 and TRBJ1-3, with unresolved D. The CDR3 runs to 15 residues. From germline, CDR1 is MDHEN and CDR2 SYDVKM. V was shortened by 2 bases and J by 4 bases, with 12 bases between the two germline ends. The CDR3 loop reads CASSLSPEGGNTIYF. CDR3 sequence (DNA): TGTGCCAGCAGTTTAAGTCCTGAGGGCGGAAACACCATATATTTT.

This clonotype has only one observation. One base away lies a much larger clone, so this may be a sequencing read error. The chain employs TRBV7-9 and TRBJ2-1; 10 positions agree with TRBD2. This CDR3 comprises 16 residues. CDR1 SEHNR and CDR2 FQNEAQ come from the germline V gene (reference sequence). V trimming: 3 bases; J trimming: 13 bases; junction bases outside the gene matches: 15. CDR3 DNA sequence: TGTGCCAGCAGCTTCCGCAGCGGGAGGGCGGGGGAGACCCAGTTCTTC. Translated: CASSFRSGRAGETQFF.

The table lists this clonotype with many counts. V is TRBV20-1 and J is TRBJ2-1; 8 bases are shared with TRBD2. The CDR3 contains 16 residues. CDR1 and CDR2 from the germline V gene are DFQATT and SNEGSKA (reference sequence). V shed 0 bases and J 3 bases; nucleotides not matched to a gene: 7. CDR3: CSARDQTSGLYNEQFF. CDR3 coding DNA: TGCAGTGCTAGAGACCAAACTAGCGGACTCTACAATGAGCAGTTCTTC.

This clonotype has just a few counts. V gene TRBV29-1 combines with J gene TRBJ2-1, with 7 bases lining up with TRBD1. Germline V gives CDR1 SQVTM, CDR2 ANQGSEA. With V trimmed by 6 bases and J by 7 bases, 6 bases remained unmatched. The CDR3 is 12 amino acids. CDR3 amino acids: CSVADRENEQFF. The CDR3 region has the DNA TGCAGCGTCGCTGACAGGGAGAATGAGCAGTTCTTC.

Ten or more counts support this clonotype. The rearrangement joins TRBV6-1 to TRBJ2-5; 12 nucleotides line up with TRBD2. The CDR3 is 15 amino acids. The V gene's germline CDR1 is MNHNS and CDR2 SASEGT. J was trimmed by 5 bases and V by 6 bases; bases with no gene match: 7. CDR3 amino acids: CASRSRLAGVETQYF. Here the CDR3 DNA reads TGTGCCAGCAGAAGTAGACTAGCGGGAGTCGAGACCCAGTACTTC.

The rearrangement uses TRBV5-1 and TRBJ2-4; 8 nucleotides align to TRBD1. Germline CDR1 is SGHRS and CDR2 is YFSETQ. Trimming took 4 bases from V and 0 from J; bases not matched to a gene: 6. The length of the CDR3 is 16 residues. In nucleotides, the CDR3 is TGCGCCAGCAGCCGGACAGGGATACTAGCCAAAAACATTCAGTACTTC. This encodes CASSRTGILAKNIQYF.

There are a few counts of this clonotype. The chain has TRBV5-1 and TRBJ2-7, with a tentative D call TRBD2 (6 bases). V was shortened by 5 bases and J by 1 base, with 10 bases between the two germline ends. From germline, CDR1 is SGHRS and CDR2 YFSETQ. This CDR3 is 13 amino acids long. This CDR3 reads CASRGEASYEQYF. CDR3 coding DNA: TGCGCCAGCAGGGGGGAGGCTTCCTACGAGCAGTACTTC.

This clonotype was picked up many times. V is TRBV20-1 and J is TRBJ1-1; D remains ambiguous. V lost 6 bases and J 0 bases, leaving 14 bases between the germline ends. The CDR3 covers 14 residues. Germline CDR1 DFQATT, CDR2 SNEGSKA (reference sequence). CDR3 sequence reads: CSAFRSQMNTEAFF. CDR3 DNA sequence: TGCAGTGCCTTCCGCTCACAGATGAACACTGAAGCTTTCTTT.

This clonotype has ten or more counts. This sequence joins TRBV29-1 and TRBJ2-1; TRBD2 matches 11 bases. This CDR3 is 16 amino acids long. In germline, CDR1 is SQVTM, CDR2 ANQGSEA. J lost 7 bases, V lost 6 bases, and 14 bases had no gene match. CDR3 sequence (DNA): TGCAGCGTGGATGCTGTAACTAGCGGGAGAGGGAATGAGCAGTTCTTC. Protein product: CSVDAVTSGRGNEQFF.

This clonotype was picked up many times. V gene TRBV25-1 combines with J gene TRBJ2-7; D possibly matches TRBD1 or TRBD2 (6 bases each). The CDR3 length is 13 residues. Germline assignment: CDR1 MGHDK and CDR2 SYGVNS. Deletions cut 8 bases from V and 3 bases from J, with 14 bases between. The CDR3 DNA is TGTGCCAGCCGGGGGCGGACCAACTACGAGCAGTACTTC. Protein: CASRGRTNYEQYF.

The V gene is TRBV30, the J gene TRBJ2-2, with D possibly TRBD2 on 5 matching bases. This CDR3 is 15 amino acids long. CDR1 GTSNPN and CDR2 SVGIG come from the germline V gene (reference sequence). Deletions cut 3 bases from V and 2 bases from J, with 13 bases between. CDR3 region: CAWRGWGVNTGELFF. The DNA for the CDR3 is TGTGCCTGGAGAGGGTGGGGAGTAAACACCGGGGAGCTGTTTTTT.

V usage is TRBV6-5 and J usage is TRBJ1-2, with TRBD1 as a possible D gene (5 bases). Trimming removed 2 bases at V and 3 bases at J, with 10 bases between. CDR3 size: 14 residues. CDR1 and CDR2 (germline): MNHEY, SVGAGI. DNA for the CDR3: TGTGCCAGCAGTTACGACAGCTCGGACTATGGCTACACCTTC. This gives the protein CASSYDSSDYGYTF.

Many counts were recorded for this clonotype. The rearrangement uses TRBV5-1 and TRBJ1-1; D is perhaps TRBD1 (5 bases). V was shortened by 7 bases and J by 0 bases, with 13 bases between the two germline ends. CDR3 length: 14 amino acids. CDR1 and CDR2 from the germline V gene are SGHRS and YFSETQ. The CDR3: CASRMTDMNTEAFF. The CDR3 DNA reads TGCGCCAGCCGGATGACAGATATGAACACTGAAGCTTTCTTT.

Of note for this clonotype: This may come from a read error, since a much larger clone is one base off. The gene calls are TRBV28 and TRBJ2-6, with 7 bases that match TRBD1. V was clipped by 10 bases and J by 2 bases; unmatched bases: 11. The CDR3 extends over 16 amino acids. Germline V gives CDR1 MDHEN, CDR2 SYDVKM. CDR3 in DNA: TGTGCCAACAGCGCAACAGGGGCAGCTGGGGCCAACGTCCTGACTTTC. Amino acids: CANSATGAAGANVLTF.